Included here is one T cell receptor beta chain sequence, with context. Its antigen is not yet known. No much larger clone is present one base from it, and per-base qualities are unavailable. The cohort comprised under 700 healthy bone marrow donors. At the time of sampling, every cohort member was nominally healthy, though immune exposures that went unrecorded were likely present. The donor was CMV seronegative and belonged to the group of more than 300 seronegative cohort members. Each donor provided a peripheral blood sample, and peripheral blood mononuclear cells were used for TCR beta sequencing. The Qiagen DNeasy Blood Extraction Kit was used to extract genomic DNA from the blood cell samples. This sample stems from a study of cytomegalovirus exposure and HLA in healthy donors (dated by TCRdb to the late 2010s). At the level of the whole study: An earlier analysis of roughly 610 of the donors reported approximately 260 Gb of sequence data and around 120 million unique TCR beta sequences obtained from around 180 million T cells. Roughly 300 gigabases of sequencing data and around 87 million unique TCR sequences were included in an early release covering roughly 700 HLA-typed donors. Of the 350 to 450 genotyped donors, approximately 83% fell in the genetic ancestry cluster associated with self-reported Caucasian donors. The aim of the study was to test whether cataloging public T cell receptors could identify signatures of past pathogen exposure. The study used immunosequencing to profile the T cell repertoires of approximately 640 subjects and linked those repertoires to cytomegalovirus serostatus. Besides the first cohort of more than 650 subjects, a separate validation cohort made up of over a hundred different subjects was used. To predict cytomegalovirus infection status, the study combined high-throughput TCR immunosequencing, statistical association of individual TCRs with disease status, and machine learning. A later analysis re-analyzed previously published TCR beta repertoires from 660 or so donors and added high-resolution HLA genotyping to study TCR occurrence patterns. Rather than drawing on any new phenotypic data, the later analysis identified candidate immune exposures from TCR beta sequences and the way those sequences occurred across donors. An earlier analysis of fewer than 700 of the donors applied high-throughput TCR beta sequencing to assess whether each TCR beta V gene segment acted as functional or pseudogenic. Donor age, sex, ethnicity and CMV serostatus were compiled alongside the repertoire data. Genome-wide SNP genotypes for about 60% of the roughly 670 donors were used in a later genetic analysis, which treated that subset as a discovery cohort. All discovery cohort repertoires had been generated on a single sequencing platform. Both class I and class II loci were covered by HLA typing, at four-digit resolution. Typing coverage differed by locus: A, B, C, DRB1 and DQB1 were typed in roughly 620-630 donors, DQA1 in about 500, DPA1 in nearly 610, and DPB1 in just under 490. Five DR-DQ haplotypes were treated as single units for association and clustering because of strong linkage in the cohort. Among 398 genotyped donors of the cohort, an average of about 240,000 unique TCR beta nucleotide sequences was sequenced per donor, of which roughly 18% were non-productive. What the authors observed across the whole study: According to a later analysis, parvovirus B19, influenza, CMV and Epstein-Barr virus appeared linked to several top co-occurrence clusters. Broadly in line with IMGT annotations, most TCR beta V segments showed up in productive rearrangements about 87% or about 30% of the time in an earlier analysis of several hundred of the donors. In a later analysis, HLA-associated TCR beta chains were found to be more clonally expanded and to have lower generation probabilities than equally common non-associated chains. In a later analysis, some 17,000 TCR beta sequences were associated with specific HLA alleles at a false discovery rate of 0.05. The earlier analysis of some 540 of the donors excluded seventeen rarely observed V segments, including chromosome 9 orphons, because counts were too low. In a later analysis, TCR association rates were found to vary across HLA loci, with the most associated TCRs seen for DRB1 alleles and the fewest for HLA-C alleles. V-gene and J-gene trimming of TCR beta chains was associated with a missense DCLRE1C variant in a later genetic analysis, and the association was replicated in an independent cohort. The authors suggested that the approach could potentially be extended to other disease states and immunological phenotypes. The cohort was sequenced for TCR beta chains only, and without alpha or paired-chain data the features that could be detected were limited. A further reported finding was that TCR beta sequences accurately predicted the HLA-A and HLA-B alleles for most subjects in the first cohort. Linkage disequilibrium might explain the correlated functional status among segregating V segments, but an unknown experimental factor could not be excluded. A cluster of highly shared sequence variants was judged likely to represent a technical artifact of the sequencing pipeline. In vitro tests confirmed that a few of the cytomegalovirus-associated TCR beta chains recognize cytomegalovirus antigens. In a later genetic analysis, fewer N-insertions in productive TCRs were reported among donors in an Asian-associated ancestry cluster than the approximately 710-donor mean. The classifier was reported to diagnose cytomegalovirus status with high specificity and sensitivity in both the original cohort and the validation cohort. Across donors, most TCR sequences were observed very rarely, whereas some public TCRs were present in many individuals. A total of 150 to 200 TCR beta chains were listed by the study as associated with cytomegalovirus. In a later analysis, most CMV-associated TCR beta chains were found to appear HLA-restricted, with HLA associations seemingly driven largely by CMV exposure. Assigning TCR associations to individual alleles was difficult when HLA alleles, especially DR and DQ, strongly co-occurred. The 87-base-pair reads could not distinguish some IMGT-functional V segments, including TRBV6-2 and TRBV6-3, so those segments were excluded. The only immune exposure information available for the cohort was CMV serostatus. Presence/absence analyses assumed roughly uniform sequencing depth across donors, an assumption that may not hold. HLA typing was unavailable for some donors at each locus, so association tests used only the typed subset.

The CDR3 holds 16 amino acids from the cysteine to the phenylalanine. Just CDR3 DNA is preserved here, 48 bases in frame from base 1. The V end loses 6 bases and the J end loses 1 base, and a stretch of 18 bases separates them. As encoded in the germline V gene, CDR1 is MRHNA while CDR2 is SNTAGT. The receptor library was made with the immunoSEQ multiplex PCR assay. A mixture of 60 forward primers for TCR Vbeta segments and 13 reverse primers for TCR Jbeta segments was used in the multiplex PCR. The CDR3 region of rearranged TCR beta genes was amplified from genomic DNA with a multiplex PCR assay. The amplified TCR beta libraries were sequenced on the Illumina HiSeq System as 87-base-pair reads. Under the source paper's analysis protocol: A later analysis counted some 74 million unique TCR beta chains across the 550 to 700 repertoires, and 9.5 million to 11 million of these chains were shared by at least two donors. Raw reads were error-corrected and collapsed into unique sequences by a nearest-neighbor algorithm in which closely related sequences were merged to remove PCR and sequencing errors. V, D and J gene segments were assigned by aligning CDR3 sequences to IMGT reference sequences. For a sequence to be retained, a match of at least six nucleotides to both a V gene segment and a J gene segment was required. A rearrangement was called productive if the CDR3 had no stop codons and remained in frame with V and J, and every other rearrangement was called non-productive. Following IMGT convention, CDR3 was defined as the stretch from the second conserved V-encoded cysteine up to the conserved J-encoded phenylalanine. Sequences without an unambiguous match to a single V gene segment were excluded from the earlier analysis of about 600 of the donors. An earlier analysis of approximately 590 of the donors classified V segments as functional when productive rearrangements were above 56.7% and as segregating when the standard deviation between donors was above 5%. To diagnose cytomegalovirus status from the catalog of TCR beta chain sequences, a statistical classification framework was built. In a later analysis, TCR nucleotide sequences were compared against IMGT/GENE-DB human TR gene sequences so that V and J genes could be assigned. Using the TCRdist pipeline, a later analysis assigned CDR3 sequences along with most-parsimonious VDJ recombination scenarios. In a later analysis, each TCR beta chain was defined by its CDR3 amino acid sequence together with its V-gene family, and reads without a unique V-gene family were excluded. In a later analysis, several hundred highly shared, low-generation-probability nucleotide sequences were removed to address suspected cross-contamination and a sequencing artifact. For each public chain, a later analysis derived a clonal expansion index from normalized ranks of inferred template counts within each repertoire. In a later analysis, generation probabilities were computed with a VDJ recombination model fitted to out-of-frame rearrangements, and the resulting probabilities were checked against IGoR. Hypergeometric tests were used in a later analysis to score TCR-TCR, TCR-HLA and TCR-CMV co-occurrence, with a repertoire-size bias correction applied to the TCR pairs. In a later analysis, false discovery rates were estimated by permuting HLA or CMV assignments 20 times. In a later analysis, co-occurring TCRs were grouped with DBSCAN, and TCRdist sequence similarity was added when clustering was performed within HLA-allele-positive subsets. Co-occurrence clustering excluded repertoires with fewer than 30,000 or more than 120,000 public chains, plus five with anomalous nucleotide sharing. TCRdb's version of the immuneACCESS table is confined to in-frame rearrangements and falls short of the full clone set. An unresolved V gene accounts for under half of the shortfall where checked; the remainder is of unknown origin. That table furnishes V, J and clone size, whereas the DNA furnished D and trimming. The sample table records about 60,000 clones; 79% of these occur just once. The ten largest clones take up roughly 3% of the sample.

The sequenced sample was PBMCs. This TCR was sampled from a woman aged 30 to 39 in good health and CMV-seronegative. The chain couples TRBV6-4 to TRBJ1-1, with a tentative D gene TRBD1 over 5 matching bases. The bases read TGTGCCAGCAGCCGAGAGGCGAAGGGGAAGAACACTGAAGCTTTCTTT. This is translated as CASSREAKGKNTEAFF.